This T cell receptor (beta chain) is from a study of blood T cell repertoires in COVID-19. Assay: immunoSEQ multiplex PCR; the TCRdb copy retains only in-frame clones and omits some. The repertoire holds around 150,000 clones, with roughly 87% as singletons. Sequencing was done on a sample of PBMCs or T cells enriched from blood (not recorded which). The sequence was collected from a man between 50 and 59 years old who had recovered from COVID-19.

The CDR3 DNA reads TGTGCCAGCAGCTTACCGTTAGTGACAGGGGAGCTGTTTTTT. As protein: CASSLPLVTGELFF. This rearrangement joins TRBV7-9 to TRBJ2-2; no firm D call. This CDR3 is 14 amino acids long. Trimming stripped 2 bases from V and 8 bases from J, with 12 bases between. Germline CDR1 is SEHNR and CDR2 is FQNEAQ (reference sequence). The whole variable domain, remainder taken from reference TRBV7-9 and TRBJ2-2, is DTGVSQNPRHKITKRGQNVTFRCDPISEHNRLYWYRQTLGQGPEFLTYFQNEAQLEKSRLLSDRFSAERPKGSFSTLEIQRTEQGDSAMYLCASSLPLVTGELFFGEGSRLTVL.